The clone carrying this T cell receptor beta chain occurred a few times. Its specificity is not known. These data come from a study of cytomegalovirus exposure and HLA in healthy donors. Study-wide background: Clustering assigned 81% of the 350 to 400 genotyped donors to the Caucasian-associated ancestry cluster. Study-wide findings and caveats: In a later analysis, most CMV-associated TCR beta chains appeared HLA-restricted.

The CDR3 consists of 14 residues. The ends lost 7 bases at V and 7 bases at J; junction bases unmatched: 9. Per germline, CDR1 MNHEY and CDR2 SVGAGI. 60 Vbeta and 13 Jbeta primers were used in PCR. TCRdb's copy holds only in-frame clones and misses some; the assay was immunoSEQ multiplex PCR. The sample yields roughly 100,000 clones, around 15% seen once. This rearrangement joins TRBV6-5 to TRBJ2-4, with 8 bases lining up with TRBD2. Specimen: PBMCs. This clonotype was sampled from a female donor in good health and CMV-seronegative. CDR3 residues: CASNSGSPGNIQYF. The DNA for the CDR3 is TGTGCCAGCAACAGCGGGAGTCCGGGGAACATTCAGTACTTC.